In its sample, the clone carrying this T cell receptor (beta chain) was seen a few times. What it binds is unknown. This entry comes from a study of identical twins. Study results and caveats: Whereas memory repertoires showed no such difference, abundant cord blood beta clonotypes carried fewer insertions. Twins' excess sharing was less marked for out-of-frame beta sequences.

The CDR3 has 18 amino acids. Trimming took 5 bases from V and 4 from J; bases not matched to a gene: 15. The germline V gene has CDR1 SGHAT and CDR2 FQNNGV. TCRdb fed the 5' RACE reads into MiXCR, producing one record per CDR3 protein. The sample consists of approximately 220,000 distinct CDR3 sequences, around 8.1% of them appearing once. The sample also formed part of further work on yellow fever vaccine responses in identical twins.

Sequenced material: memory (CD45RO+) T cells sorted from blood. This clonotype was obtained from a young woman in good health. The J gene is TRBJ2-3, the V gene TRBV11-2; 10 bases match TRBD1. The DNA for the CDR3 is TGTGCCAGCAGCGTGGACAGGGGGGGTGTCCAACCGGCAGATACGCAGTATTTT. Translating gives CASSVDRGGVQPADTQYF.